The T cell receptor beta chain under discussion was sequenced for a study of graft-versus-host responses after intestinal transplantation. Assay: immunoSEQ multiplex PCR; the TCRdb copy retains only in-frame clones and omits some. The repertoire holds about 18,000 clones, with roughly 40% as singletons. Regarding the study as a whole: HvG clone declines early post-transplant were associated with peak circulating GvH levels. Allografts carried high graft-versus-host to host-versus-graft clonal ratios in patients having graft-donor T cell macrochimerism.

V lost 3 bases, J lost 0 bases, and 11 bases lay in between. The CDR3 contains 15 residues. CDR1 is LNHDA, CDR2 SQIVND, per germline (reference sequence). Irradiated stimulators labeled with violet dye, around 200,000 in number, were plated with around 200,000 CFSE-labeled responders. Here the sequenced sample was alloreactive CD4+ T cells from a mixed lymphocyte reaction culture, taken before intestinal transplant. Stated subset: CFSE-low proliferating T cells sorted from roughly six-day pre-transplant mixed lymphocyte reaction (GvH or HvG direction). The TCR sequence derives from a human patient who received an intestinal transplant. The chain has TRBV19 and TRBJ1-1; D not certain. The CDR3 protein is CASSIRGGMNTEAFF. Written as DNA, the CDR3 is TGTGCCAGTAGTATCCGGGGAGGGATGAACACTGAAGCTTTCTTT.